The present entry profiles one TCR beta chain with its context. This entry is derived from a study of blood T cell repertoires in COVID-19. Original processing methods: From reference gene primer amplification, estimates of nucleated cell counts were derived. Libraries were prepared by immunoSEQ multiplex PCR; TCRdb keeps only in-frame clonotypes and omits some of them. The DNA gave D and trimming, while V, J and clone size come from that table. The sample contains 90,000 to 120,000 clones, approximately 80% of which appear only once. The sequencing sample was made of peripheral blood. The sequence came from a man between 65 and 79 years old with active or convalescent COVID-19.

The CDR3 sequence is CASSYSIEGVYGYTF. The CDR3 DNA follows: TGTGCCAGCAGTTACTCGATCGAGGGGGTATATGGCTACACCTTC. The V call is TRBV6-5, the J call TRBJ1-2, with D tentatively TRBD1 (6 bases). Germline CDR1 is MNHEY and CDR2 is SVGAGI. The CDR3 is 15 residues long. V lost 0 bases to trimming and J lost 5 bases, with 13 bases between them.